Below, 21 T cell receptor beta chains from the same sample are listed, as sequenced in a study of control samples from healthy donors and cancer patients. Sequencing used immunoSEQ multiplex PCR; TCRdb keeps in-frame clones, though not all of them. The repertoire holds some 71,000 clones, with 87% as singletons. Sequences were obtained from PBMCs. The origin of the receptors is a woman aged 50 to 60 with head and neck cancer.

With regard to this clone: Mismatch with germline at one junction end may stem from a read error. The chain links TRBV20-1 to TRBJ2-1; 15 bases map to TRBD2. CDR3 length: 11 residues. Per germline, CDR1 DFQATT and CDR2 SNEGSKA (reference sequence). The DNA of the CDR3 is TGCAGTGCCCGGACTAGCGGGGGGGCACTCTTC. Translation: CSARTSGGALF.

This chain connects TRBV5-8 to TRBJ1-3, with D maybe TRBD1 (5 bases). This CDR3 has 16 amino acids. The V end lost 6 bases, the J end lost 9 bases, and 25 bases lay between the germline ends. Germline V gene lookup returns CDR1 SGHTS and CDR2 YDEGEE. As DNA, the CDR3 is TGTGCCAGCATTGACAGCCCCGCCGCAGGTGTGGGCACCATATATTTT. It specifies CASIDSPAAGVGTIYF.

The chain employs TRBV5-1 and TRBJ2-7; possibly TRBD1 for D (6 bases). The CDR3 is 13 amino acids. CDR1 SGHRS and CDR2 YFSETQ come from the germline V gene. With 4 bases removed from V and 4 bases from J, the gap between germline ends came to 12 bases. The CDR3 DNA reads as TGCGCCAGCAGCCAGGGACAACAATACGAGCAGTACTTC. Amino acids: CASSQGQQYEQYF. Using reference TRBV5-1 and TRBJ2-7 for the parts outside the CDR3, the full variable domain is KAGVTQTPRYLIKTRGQQVTLSCSPISGHRSVSWYQQTPGQGLQFLFEYFSETQRNKGNFPGRFSGRQFSNSRSEMNVSTLELGDSALYLCASSQGQQYEQYFGPGTRLTVT.

J is TRBJ2-2 and V is TRBV27; D may be TRBD1 or TRBD2 (5 bases each). The CDR3 contains 15 residues. The V gene lost 6 bases and the J gene lost 4 bases, with 15 bases spanning the gap. Germline CDR1 and CDR2: MNHEY and SMNVEV (reference sequence). The CDR3 sequence: CASRGPRGSTGELFF. DNA for the CDR3: TGTGCCAGCAGAGGGCCGAGGGGTAGCACCGGGGAGCTGTTTTTT.

The rearrangement joins TRBV5-1 to TRBJ1-6, with unresolved D. V was cut by 4 bases and J by 0 bases, with 11 bases left in between. Germline V gene lookup returns CDR1 SGHRS and CDR2 YFSETQ. The CDR3 is made up of 16 amino acids. CDR3 loop: CASSPGLISYNSPLHF. The CDR3 nucleotides read TGCGCCAGCAGCCCAGGACTGATCTCCTATAATTCACCCCTCCACTTT.

V is TRBV7-3 and J is TRBJ2-5, with D maybe TRBD2 (6 bases). The V gene's germline CDR1 is SGHTA and CDR2 FQGTGA. With 6 bases removed from V and 1 base from J, the gap between germline ends came to 15 bases. The CDR3 consists of 15 residues. The CDR3 nucleotides are TGTGCCAGCAGTCAAAACCGGGGGAGCCAAGAGACCCAGTACTTC. It is translated as CASSQNRGSQETQYF.

CDR3 in DNA: TGTGCCAGCAGCTCCGGACTAGCGGCGGAGCAGTTCTTC. Its protein product is CASSSGLAAEQFF. This chain connects TRBV5-4 to TRBJ2-1, with TRBD2 matching 10 bases. Looked up from germline, CDR1 is SGHNT and CDR2 is YYREEE (reference sequence). J lost 10 bases, V lost 3 bases, and 4 bases had no gene match. The CDR3 is made up of 13 amino acids.

The chain has TRBV5-1 and TRBJ1-1; TRBD1 matches 9 bases. The germline V gene encodes CDR1 SGHRS and CDR2 YFSETQ. The CDR3 contains 17 residues. V was clipped by 3 bases and J by 4 bases; unmatched bases: 13. CDR3 in amino acids: CASSSVGTGRVGTEAFF. The CDR3 coding sequence is TGCGCCAGCAGCTCCGTCGGGACAGGGAGGGTCGGCACTGAAGCTTTCTTT.

Points on this clone: Additional DNA sequences in this sample encode the identical CDR3. V gene TRBV30 combines with J gene TRBJ2-5; a possible D gene is TRBD2 (6 bases). V was cut by 0 bases and J by 3 bases, with 8 bases left in between. This CDR3 is built from 13 residues. Looked up from germline, CDR1 is GTSNPN and CDR2 is SVGIG (reference sequence). This CDR3 reads CAWSVRGKETQYF. CDR3 sequence (DNA): TGTGCCTGGAGTGTACGGGGGAAAGAGACCCAGTACTTC.

This chain links TRBV23-1 with TRBJ2-1; no clear D. TRBV23-1 is labeled an ORF, and its function is uncertain. Trimming pared 2 bases from V and 7 bases from J, leaving 9 bases between. The CDR3 has 13 residues. CDR3 DNA: TGCGCCAGCAGTCAAAATCGGAAAAATGAGCAGTTCTTC. This translates into CASSQNRKNEQFF.

The CDR3 DNA reads TGCAGTGCCTACCAAGAAGAGACCCAGTACTTC. This encodes CSAYQEETQYF. The chain combines TRBV20-1 with TRBJ2-5; D gene ambiguous. There are 11 residues in the CDR3. Germline V gene data show CDR1 as DFQATT and CDR2 as SNEGSKA (reference sequence). V lost 6 bases and J 3 bases, leaving 8 bases between the germline ends.

The chain employs TRBV9 and TRBJ1-1, with D possibly matching TRBD1 (5 bases). V lost 6 bases to trimming and J lost 2 bases, with 14 bases between them. The CDR3 extends over 14 amino acids. Germline V gene data show CDR1 as SGDLS and CDR2 as YYNGEE. In DNA, the CDR3 is TGTGCCAGCACCTCCGGGGCACAAAACACTGAAGCTTTCTTT. Protein sequence: CASTSGAQNTEAFF.

The chain uses TRBV30 and TRBJ1-5; D remains unclear. Trimming cost V 3 bases and J 1 base, with 19 bases left between them. This CDR3 is built from 17 residues. Germline CDR1 GTSNPN, CDR2 SVGIG (reference sequence). The DNA for the CDR3 is TGTGCCTGGAGCCCCCGGAAGTCTGAGTTAAGCAATCAGCCCCAGCATTTT. Protein product: CAWSPRKSELSNQPQHF.

This clone was found once. The V call is TRBV6-5, the J call TRBJ2-1; possibly TRBD1 or TRBD2 for D (5 bases each). Germline-derived CDR1 and CDR2 are MNHEY and SVGAGI. Trimming removed 8 bases at V and 3 bases at J, with 11 bases between. The CDR3 spans 13 residues. CDR3 loop: CASDYDSYNEQFF. The CDR3 DNA sequence: TGTGCCAGCGACTATGACAGCTACAATGAGCAGTTCTTC.

V is TRBV6-2 or TRBV6-3 and J is TRBJ2-7; 9 bases agree with TRBD2. Germline lookup yields CDR1 MNHEY and CDR2 SVGEGT. This CDR3 contains 15 residues. J gave up 9 bases and V 7 bases, and 16 bases lay outside the gene matches. The CDR3 sequence is CASTPSKSGGRAQYF. The CDR3 nucleotides are TGTGCCAGCACCCCAAGTAAGAGCGGGGGGAGGGCGCAGTACTTC.

The table lists this clone with a few counts. The chain carries TRBV19 and TRBJ2-7; 7 nucleotides line up with TRBD1. The germline V gene has CDR1 LNHDA and CDR2 SQIVND (reference sequence). The CDR3 loop spans 15 amino acids. The junction had 6 bases not matched to a gene; V was cut back by 1 base and J by 3 bases. The CDR3 coding sequence is TGTGCCAGTAGTATAGGGGGGACAGAATTCTACGAGCAGTACTTC. Translating gives CASSIGGTEFYEQYF. The full variable domain, with the rest looked up from reference TRBV19 and TRBJ2-7, is DGGITQSPKYLFRKEGQNVTLSCEQNLNHDAMYWYRQDPGQGLRLIYYSQIVNDFQKGDIAEGYSVSREKKESFPLTVTSAQKNPTAFYLCASSIGGTEFYEQYFGPGTRLTVT.

The gene calls are TRBV3-1 (or the pseudogene TRBV3-2) and TRBJ2-1; D is ambiguous. Trimming left V 3 bases short and J 4 bases short, with 4 bases between. The length of the CDR3 is 12 residues. CDR1 is LGHDT and CDR2 is YNNKEL in the germline V gene (reference sequence). CDR3 sequence (DNA): TGTGCCAGCAGCCAGGCTTACAATGAGCAGTTCTTC. Its translation is CASSQAYNEQFF.

The gene calls are TRBV6-1 and TRBJ1-5; no reliable D call. This CDR3 is 17 amino acids long. Germline V CDR1 and CDR2: MNHNS, SASEGT. Trimming removed 0 bases from V and 4 bases from J, with 16 bases in between. The CDR3 nucleotides read TGTGCCAGCAGTGAAGCGCTTCAGGTAACCCAAAATCAGCCCCAGCATTTT. Protein sequence: CASSEALQVTQNQPQHF.

The chain couples TRBV2 to TRBJ2-5; D is ambiguous. V was shortened by 7 bases and J by 5 bases, with 14 bases between the two germline ends. There are 13 residues in the CDR3. Germline CDR1 SNHLY, CDR2 FYNNEI. The CDR3 bases are TGTGCCAGCAACCGCGACCCCAGGGAGACCCAGTACTTC. This gives the protein CASNRDPRETQYF. Filled out from reference TRBV2 and TRBJ2-5, the complete variable domain reads EPEVTQTPSHQVTQMGQEVILRCVPISNHLYFYWYRQILGQKVEFLVSFYNNEISEKSEIFDDQFSVERPDGSNFTLKIRSTKLEDSAMYFCASNRDPRETQYFGPGTRLLVL.

The chain carries TRBV3-1 (or the pseudogene TRBV3-2) and TRBJ2-1; maybe TRBD2 (6 bases). Trimming shortened V by 3 bases and J by 5 bases, and 8 bases separated the two germline ends. The CDR3 loop spans 13 amino acids. Germline V CDR1 and CDR2: LGHDT, YNNKEL (reference sequence). CDR3 region: CASSQGLHNEQFF. The CDR3 DNA sequence: TGTGCCAGCAGCCAGGGACTTCACAATGAGCAGTTCTTC.

V usage is TRBV2 and J usage is TRBJ2-4; D is uncertain. Trimming took off 7 bases at V and 11 bases at J, with 18 bases between the two ends. This CDR3 has 13 amino acids. The germline gives CDR1 SNHLY, CDR2 FYNNEI. The CDR3 region is CASTTEALRVQYF. The CDR3, as DNA: TGTGCCAGCACTACAGAGGCCCTTAGGGTTCAGTACTTC. The variable domain in full, completed from reference TRBV2 and TRBJ2-4, reads EPEVTQTPSHQVTQMGQEVILRCVPISNHLYFYWYRQILGQKVEFLVSFYNNEISEKSEIFDDQFSVERPDGSNFTLKIRSTKLEDSAMYFCASTTEALRVQYFGAGTRLSVL.